Presented here are 25 T cell receptor beta chains from one specimen sequenced in a study of metastatic and nonmetastatic thyroid tumors. TCRdb re-called the PCR reads via MiXCR. This table has some 4,100 clones, roughly a third appearing once. All patients were untreated before thyroid surgery. The sample was adjacent normal tissue. These receptors were collected from a male donor with papillary thyroid cancer or a benign thyroid nodule (not recorded which). Some clones in this sample may be carry-over from other donors' samples.

There are a few counts of this clone. This sequence joins TRBV7-2 and TRBJ2-7; D is ambiguous. V was pared by 3 bases and J by 2 bases, with 14 bases between. The length of the CDR3 is 15 residues. CDR1 is SGHTA and CDR2 is FQGNSA in the germline V gene. The CDR3 loop is CASSLLAASTYEQYF. For the CDR3, the DNA is TGTGCCAGCAGCTTGCTGGCTGCCTCTACCTACGAGCAGTACTTC.

The chain carries TRBV7-3 and TRBJ1-2; D call uncertain. The V end lost 2 bases, the J end lost 5 bases, and 12 bases lay between the germline ends. Germline V CDR1 and CDR2: SGHTA, FQGTGA. This CDR3 is built from 14 residues. CDR3 region: CASSLVPSGYGYTF. The CDR3 bases are TGTGCCAGCAGCTTAGTACCGTCGGGATATGGCTACACCTTC.

This chain connects TRBV20-1 to TRBJ1-1; possible D gene TRBD1, 6 bases. This CDR3 comprises 13 residues. V lost 6 bases, J lost 1 base, and 12 bases lay in between. Germline V gives CDR1 DFQATT, CDR2 SNEGSKA (reference sequence). CDR3 protein: CSAPTGQNTEAFF. The DNA for the CDR3 is TGCAGTGCCCCCACAGGGCAGAACACTGAAGCTTTCTTT.

By sample share, this clone is large. The chain links TRBV9 to TRBJ2-7, with 9 bases matching TRBD1. With V trimmed by 3 bases and J by 3 bases, 7 bases remained unmatched. The germline V gene has CDR1 SGDLS and CDR2 YYNGEE. The CDR3 runs 15 residues. For the CDR3, the DNA is TGTGCCAGCAGCGAAGGGACAGGGCCTTACTACGAGCAGTACTTC. Translating gives CASSEGTGPYYEQYF.

The genes are TRBV28 and TRBJ2-5, with a possible D match to TRBD1 (6 bases). CDR3 length: 15 residues. V was cut by 6 bases and J by 1 base, with 15 bases left in between. CDR1 is MDHEN and CDR2 is SYDVKM in the germline V gene. The CDR3 protein is CASSSPTGLQETQYF. The CDR3 region has the DNA TGTGCCAGCAGCTCCCCGACAGGACTCCAAGAGACCCAGTACTTC.

DNA for the CDR3: TGTGCCAGCATCCCGCCGGACACGAGTGGGGAGCAGTACTTC. As protein: CASIPPDTSGEQYF. This sequence joins TRBV6-1 and TRBJ2-7; a possible D gene is TRBD1 (5 bases). Trimming removed 7 bases at V and 7 bases at J, with 20 bases between. CDR3 size: 14 residues. Germline lookup yields CDR1 MNHNS and CDR2 SASEGT.

The chain employs TRBV5-4 and TRBJ1-2, with 7 bases fitting TRBD1. This CDR3 has 14 amino acids. V lost 4 bases to trimming and J lost 1 base; unmatched junction nucleotides: 4. Germline V gene lookup returns CDR1 SGHNT and CDR2 YYREEE (reference sequence). The CDR3 coding sequence is TGTGCCAGCAGCCAGGGACAGAATAACTATGGCTACACCTTC. Translated, it gives CASSQGQNNYGYTF.

In DNA form, the CDR3 reads TGTGCCAGCAGCTTAGACGGGAGTCGGGACGAGCAGTACTTC. This sequence encodes CASSLDGSRDEQYF. The rearrangement uses TRBV7-2 and TRBJ2-7; D may be TRBD2 (6 bases). V was trimmed by 1 base and J by 5 bases, leaving 12 bases between them. Germline-derived CDR1 and CDR2 are SGHTA and FQGNSA. The CDR3 contains 14 residues.

Judged by abundance, this clone is large (0.1 to 1%). V usage is TRBV5-1 and J usage is TRBJ2-3, with 7 bases identical to TRBD1. V was pared by 6 bases and J by 1 base, with 5 bases of the junction left unmatched. The CDR3 consists of 14 residues. Per the germline V gene, CDR1 is SGHRS and CDR2 is YFSETQ. CDR3 loop: CASTRGQGTDTQYF. CDR3 bases: TGCGCCAGCACTCGCGGACAGGGCACAGATACGCAGTATTTT. Based on the CDR3 plus reference TRBV5-1 and TRBJ2-3, the full variable domain is KAGVTQTPRYLIKTRGQQVTLSCSPISGHRSVSWYQQTPGQGLQFLFEYFSETQRNKGNFPGRFSGRQFSNSRSEMNVSTLELGDSALYLCASTRGQGTDTQYFGPGTRLTVL.

This clone is categorized as medium-sized. V gene TRBV5-4 combines with J gene TRBJ2-7, with D possibly being TRBD2 (6 bases). The CDR3 extends over 17 amino acids. Looked up from germline, CDR1 is SGHNT and CDR2 is YYREEE (reference sequence). V lost 3 bases to trimming and J lost 0 bases, with 19 bases between them. In DNA form, the CDR3 reads TGTGCCAGCAGCTCCGGCCTCGGGGGACCACCCTCCTACGAGCAGTACTTC. Protein: CASSSGLGGPPSYEQYF.

This clone was counted only a few times. The sample holds other DNA sequences that translate to the same CDR3. The chain joins TRBV28 to TRBJ1-2, with D maybe TRBD1 (6 bases). V dropped 4 bases and J dropped 5 bases, with 11 bases sitting between them. CDR3 size: 13 residues. Germline loops: CDR1 MDHEN, CDR2 SYDVKM. The CDR3 bases are TGTGCCAGCAGTTCAACAGGGTGGTATGGCTACACCTTC. Translated: CASSSTGWYGYTF.

Ten or more counts support this clone. CDR3 in amino acids: CASSEVWGYEQYF. CDR3 DNA sequence: TGTGCCAGCAGTGAAGTATGGGGCTACGAGCAGTACTTC. The chain has TRBV6-1 and TRBJ2-7; D call uncertain. Germline CDR1 and CDR2: MNHNS and SASEGT. Trimming shortened V by 1 base and J by 3 bases, and 7 bases separated the two germline ends. The CDR3 is 13 residues long.

Within the sample, this clone is hyperexpanded. V usage is TRBV7-3 and J usage is TRBJ2-1, with TRBD1 matching over 7 bases. The CDR3 is made up of 15 amino acids. Germline CDR1 SGHTA, CDR2 FQGTGA. V shed 1 base and J 5 bases; nucleotides not matched to a gene: 5. The CDR3 nucleotides read TGTGCCAGCAGCTTAAGACAGGGAACCCACAATGAGCAGTTCTTC. The encoded protein is CASSLRQGTHNEQFF.

This clone appeared a few times. This sequence joins TRBV6-1 and TRBJ2-1; weak D call: TRBD2 (7 bases). CDR3 length: 14 residues. Between the trimmed V and J ends, which lost 2 bases and 7 bases, there was a span of 12 bases. Germline CDR1 and CDR2: MNHNS and SASEGT. Here the CDR3 DNA reads TGTGCCAGCAGTGAACGGCGGGGGCGGAATGAGCAGTTCTTC. Residues: CASSERRGRNEQFF.

The chain recombines TRBV20-1 with TRBJ1-6; D unresolved. CDR1 DFQATT and CDR2 SNEGSKA come from the germline V gene (reference sequence). There are 16 residues in the CDR3. With 2 bases removed from V and 9 bases from J, the gap between germline ends came to 20 bases. CDR3 amino acids: CSARIYSPSALSPLHF. In nucleotides, the CDR3 is TGCAGTGCTAGAATATATTCCCCTTCTGCTCTTTCACCCCTCCACTTT.

V gene TRBV30 combines with J gene TRBJ2-7; D may correspond to TRBD1 or TRBD2 (6 bases each). Germline V gene sequence: CDR1 GTSNPN, CDR2 SVGIG (reference sequence). This CDR3 contains 12 residues. V lost 5 bases and J lost 1, with 9 bases in between. This CDR3 is CAWEGGSYEQYF. CDR3 DNA: TGTGCCTGGGAAGGGGGGTCCTACGAGCAGTACTTC.

The chain carries TRBV20-1 and TRBJ1-5; D is undetermined. This CDR3 has 12 amino acids. Per germline, CDR1 DFQATT and CDR2 SNEGSKA (reference sequence). V dropped 0 bases and J dropped 4 bases, with 4 bases sitting between them. CDR3 sequence reads: CSARDGNQPQHF. CDR3 nucleotide sequence: TGCAGTGCTAGAGATGGAAATCAGCCCCAGCATTTT.

At least ten counts were recorded for this clone. Being one base from a much bigger clone, this may be a read error. The rearrangement uses TRBV20-1 and TRBJ2-5, with 8 bases matching TRBD2. Germline V gives CDR1 DFQATT, CDR2 SNEGSKA (reference sequence). The CDR3 is 14 residues long. Trimming cost V 5 bases and J 2 bases; bases outside gene matches: 7. The CDR3 bases are TGCAGTGCTGGAGTCGGGGGGGCTCAAGAGACCCAGTACTTC. Protein product: CSAGVGGAQETQYF.

The chain's CDR3 is CSARLSSYEQYV. As DNA, the CDR3 is TGCAGTGCCCGACTGAGCTCCTACGAGCAGTACGTC. V and J are TRBV20-1 and TRBJ2-7; D is undetermined. V lost 6 bases to trimming and J lost 0 bases, with 9 bases between them. The CDR3 loop spans 12 amino acids. The germline V gene has CDR1 DFQATT and CDR2 SNEGSKA (reference sequence).

This clone has more than one count but fewer than ten. This chain connects TRBV6-1 to TRBJ1-1; D gene uncertain. The CDR3 contains 13 residues. Per germline, CDR1 MNHNS and CDR2 SASEGT. V shed 3 bases and J shed 2 bases, with 7 bases lying between them. The CDR3 region is CASSDLTNTEAFF. CDR3 coding DNA: TGTGCCAGCAGTGATTTGACCAACACTGAAGCTTTCTTT.

This clone was observed a handful of times. This CDR3 reads CASSDGDREVEGYTF. The DNA for the CDR3 is TGCGCCAGCAGCGACGGGGACAGGGAGGTTGAGGGCTACACCTTC. V gene TRBV5-1 combines with J gene TRBJ1-2; TRBD1 aligns across 9 bases. The CDR3 has 15 residues. Germline values: CDR1 SGHRS, CDR2 YFSETQ. V lost 4 bases and J lost 8; bases outside the gene matches: 12.

This clone was observed a handful of times. This chain uses TRBV2 with TRBJ2-5; TRBD1 matches 7 bases. V lost 7 bases and J lost 3; bases outside the gene matches: 5. The CDR3 totals 13 residues. Germline values: CDR1 SNHLY, CDR2 FYNNEI. DNA for the CDR3: TGTGCCAGCAACATAGACAGGGAAGAGACCCAGTACTTC. This codes for CASNIDREETQYF.

This clone showed up just a few times. The chain combines TRBV2 with TRBJ2-7; 8 nucleotides line up with TRBD2. J was trimmed by 0 bases and V by 8 bases; bases with no gene match: 9. CDR1 and CDR2 (germline): SNHLY, FYNNEI. The CDR3 is 15 amino acids. Written as DNA, the CDR3 is TGTGCCAGCTCCAGGGGACTAGGCCTCTCCTACGAGCAGTACTTC. This sequence encodes CASSRGLGLSYEQYF.

The chain carries TRBV2 and TRBJ2-7; D may be TRBD1 or TRBD2 (7 bases each). V was trimmed by 7 bases and J by 3 bases, leaving 13 bases between them. Germline values: CDR1 SNHLY, CDR2 FYNNEI. CDR3 length equals 13 residues. CDR3 DNA: TGTGCCAGCACAGGGGGGGGGAGCTACGAGCAGTACTTC. Translation gives CASTGGGSYEQYF.

This clone is judged medium-sized (0.01 to 0.1%). V usage is TRBV5-1 and J usage is TRBJ1-1, with 8 nucleotides matching TRBD1. The trim removed 5 bases at V and 3 bases at J, leaving 3 bases unmatched. CDR1 and CDR2 from the germline V gene are SGHRS and YFSETQ. CDR3 length: 13 residues. The CDR3 sequence is CASRVTGDTEAFF. For the CDR3, the DNA is TGCGCCAGCAGGGTGACAGGGGACACTGAAGCTTTCTTT.